Presented here are 14 T cell receptor beta chains from one specimen sequenced in a study of T-cell reconstitution after alpha-beta-depleted transplantation in children. A TCRbeta library incorporating unique molecular identifiers was prepared. TCRdb reprocessed the PCR reads via MiXCR and lists one record per CDR3 protein. The sample includes under 50,000 distinct CDR3 sequences, roughly 8.7% of them seen just once. The sequencing used PBMCs, mostly from graft donor cells, collected 60 days after TCRalphabeta/CD19-depleted stem cell transplant. The receptors here all came from a male patient aged 2 to 10 who had a stem cell transplant for chronic granulomatous disease, so the T cells may come from the graft donor.

This clonotype occurred many times. This rearrangement joins TRBV7-7 to TRBJ2-1, with TRBD2 as a possible D gene (6 bases). Germline V gene lookup returns CDR1 SSHAT and CDR2 FNYEAQ (reference sequence). There are 12 residues in the CDR3. V lost 6 bases and J lost 10, with 13 bases in between. Here the CDR3 DNA reads TGTGCCAGCAGTCCGGGACTCGGCGAGCAGTTCTTC. Translating gives CASSPGLGEQFF.

This clonotype was recorded at least ten times. A junction end diverges from the germline sequence, so it may reflect a read error. The chain couples TRBV2 to TRBJ2-2; D remains ambiguous. CDR3 length equals 13 residues. The germline CDR1 and CDR2 sequences are SNHLY and FYNNEI. The CDR3 DNA is TGTGCCAGCAGGGAAGGGTACACCGGGGAGCTGTTTTTT. Translation gives CASREGYTGELFF.

This clonotype turned up a few times. The rearrangement uses TRBV28 and TRBJ2-1; 8 nucleotides match TRBD2. Germline CDR1 is MDHEN and CDR2 is SYDVKM. Trimming cost V 7 bases and J 0 bases; bases outside gene matches: 11. The CDR3 covers 17 residues. The CDR3 nucleotides read TGTGCCAGCACCCTATCCCTTAGCGGGGACTCCTACAATGAGCAGTTCTTC. Protein product: CASTLSLSGDSYNEQFF.

This clonotype was detected many times. The chain couples TRBV7-2 to TRBJ2-1, with 7 bases identical to TRBD1. The CDR3 spans 16 residues. Losses at the gene ends were 1 base for V and 0 bases for J; bases not matched to a gene: 3. The germline CDR1 and CDR2 sequences are SGHTA and FQGNSA. The CDR3 region has the DNA TGTGCCAGCAGCTTAGGGGGACAGTACTCCTACAATGAGCAGTTCTTC. Amino acid sequence: CASSLGGQYSYNEQFF.

This clonotype was counted at least ten times. CDR3 amino acids: CASSQMISGLTVEAFF. In DNA form, the CDR3 reads TGTGCCAGCAGCCAAATGATCTCGGGGTTGACGGTTGAAGCTTTCTTT. The gene calls are TRBV11-2 and TRBJ1-1; D ambiguous. Trimming took 5 bases from V and 7 from J, leaving 23 bases between them. CDR1 and CDR2 (germline): SGHAT, FQNNGV. This CDR3 is 16 amino acids long.

This chain links TRBV7-2 with TRBJ2-1; 12 bases align to TRBD2. Germline CDR1 and CDR2: SGHTA and FQGNSA. The junction had 9 bases not matched to a gene; V was cut back by 5 bases and J by 7 bases. This CDR3 has 16 residues. CDR3 region: CASSPLAGGVWNEQFF. The CDR3, as DNA: TGTGCCAGCAGCCCCCTAGCGGGAGGGGTTTGGAATGAGCAGTTCTTC.

The table lists this clonotype with many counts. This chain joins TRBV5-8 and TRBJ2-7, with D perhaps TRBD1 (6 bases). Germline V gene lookup returns CDR1 SGHTS and CDR2 YDEGEE. The CDR3 length is 13 residues. V dropped 9 bases and J dropped 5 bases, with 18 bases sitting between them. The CDR3 coding sequence is TGTGCCACCCGGACAGATGCCCTGGACGAGCAGTACTTC. Protein product: CATRTDALDEQYF.

This clonotype came up many times. This chain connects TRBV7-7 to TRBJ2-1; 9 bases are shared with TRBD2. CDR3 length: 19 amino acids. CDR1 and CDR2 (germline): SSHAT, FNYEAQ (reference sequence). V dropped 0 bases and J dropped 0; count of bases not matched to a gene: 9. This chain's CDR3 is CASSLATAGGRSSYNEQFF. The DNA of the CDR3 is TGTGCCAGCAGCTTAGCAACCGCGGGAGGGCGAAGCTCCTACAATGAGCAGTTCTTC.

Many counts were recorded for this clonotype. The chain carries TRBV20-1 and TRBJ2-7, with 10 bases lining up with TRBD2. Germline lookup yields CDR1 DFQATT and CDR2 SNEGSKA (reference sequence). With V trimmed by 1 base and J by 1 base, 7 bases remained unmatched. The CDR3 loop spans 16 amino acids. In DNA, the CDR3 is TGCAGTGCTAGAGTAGCCCTAGCGGGAGTTTCCTACGAGCAGTACTTC. It specifies CSARVALAGVSYEQYF.

There are many counts of this clonotype. CDR3 amino acids: CASSENGGAGQPQHF. In nucleotides, the CDR3 is TGTGCCAGCAGTGAAAACGGGGGCGCGGGTCAGCCCCAGCATTTT. The chain uses TRBV6-1 and TRBJ1-5; TRBD1 might be the D (6 bases). V lost 2 bases to trimming and J lost 6 bases, with 14 bases between them. Germline V gene data show CDR1 as MNHNS and CDR2 as SASEGT. The CDR3 sequence is 15 residues long.

At least ten counts were recorded for this clonotype. V usage is TRBV10-2 and J usage is TRBJ2-1; a possible D gene is TRBD2 (6 bases). Per germline, CDR1 WSHSY and CDR2 SAAADI. Trimming left V 6 bases short and J 10 bases short, with 19 bases between. The CDR3 is made up of 14 amino acids. This CDR3 is CASSPTWRGEEQFF. CDR3 bases: TGCGCCAGCAGCCCTACGTGGCGGGGAGAAGAGCAGTTCTTC.

This clonotype was picked up many times. This chain links TRBV11-2 with TRBJ1-1; unclear D gene. The length of the CDR3 is 13 residues. Germline V gene data show CDR1 as SGHAT and CDR2 as FQNNGV. V lost 5 bases and J lost 0, with 7 bases in between. CDR3 region: CASSPLLNTEAFF. Written as DNA, the CDR3 is TGTGCCAGCAGCCCCTTGTTGAACACTGAAGCTTTCTTT.

The table lists this clonotype with many counts. This rearrangement joins TRBV12-3 or TRBV12-4 to TRBJ2-1; 16 positions match TRBD2. This CDR3 has 19 amino acids. The ends lost 6 bases at V and 0 bases at J; junction bases unmatched: 8. CDR3 sequence reads: CASRPPGLAGGSSYNEQFF. CDR3 in DNA: TGTGCCAGCAGACCACCGGGACTAGCGGGAGGGAGCTCCTACAATGAGCAGTTCTTC.

This clonotype was detected ten times or more. V is TRBV27 and J is TRBJ2-5; 10 nucleotides line up with TRBD2. The CDR3 has 13 amino acids. CDR1 is MNHEY, CDR2 SMNVEV, per germline (reference sequence). V trimming: 7 bases; J trimming: 4 bases; junction bases outside the gene matches: 3. CDR3 sequence (DNA): TGTGCCAGCATGGCTAGCGGGAGAGAGACCCAGTACTTC. This encodes CASMASGRETQYF.